Following are 13 T cell receptor beta chains from one sample sequenced in a study of CD8+ T cells in alopecia areata. Reverse transcribed after extraction, RNA yielded cDNA as the sequencing template. Assay: immunoSEQ multiplex PCR; the TCRdb copy retains only in-frame clones and omits some. The sample consists of about 200,000 clones, around three fifths of them appearing once. Source material: CD8+ T cells sorted from blood. Every receptor here comes from a human donor in good health.

The gene calls are TRBV11-2 and TRBJ2-3; D ambiguous. In germline, CDR1 is SGHAT, CDR2 FQNNGV. Between the trimmed V and J ends, which lost 3 bases and 4 bases, there was a span of 8 bases. CDR3 size: 13 residues. Here the CDR3 reads CASSFGSADTQYF. DNA for the CDR3: TGTGCCAGCAGCTTCGGATCCGCAGATACGCAGTATTTT.

This clone was seen a handful of times. This chain joins TRBV4-1 and TRBJ1-1; D unresolved. Germline V gene sequence: CDR1 MGHRA, CDR2 YSYEKL. V shed 2 bases and J shed 0 bases, with 13 bases lying between them. The CDR3 runs 16 residues. The CDR3 here is CASSQFNTALNTEAFF. In nucleotides, the CDR3 is TGCGCCAGCAGCCAATTCAACACAGCTCTGAACACTGAAGCTTTCTTT.

The gene calls are TRBV5-4 and TRBJ2-2; TRBD1 matches 9 bases. CDR3 length equals 14 residues. Unmatched junction bases numbered 2, after V lost 3 bases and J lost 5 bases. The germline V gene has CDR1 SGHNT and CDR2 YYREEE (reference sequence). CDR3 sequence: CASSWTGDTGELFF. The CDR3 DNA reads TGTGCCAGCAGCTGGACAGGGGATACCGGGGAGCTGTTTTTT. The whole variable domain, filled in from reference TRBV5-4 and TRBJ2-2, reads ETGVTQSPTHLIKTRGQQVTLRCSSQSGHNTVSWYQQALGQGPQFIFQYYREEENGRGNFPPRFSGLQFPNYSSELNVNALELDDSALYLCASSWTGDTGELFFGEGSRLTVL.

This chain links TRBV19 with TRBJ1-2, with 8 positions matching TRBD1. The CDR3 runs to 17 residues. J lost 0 bases, V lost 3 bases, and 9 bases had no gene match. Germline CDR1 and CDR2: LNHDA and SQIVND (reference sequence). The CDR3 nucleotides read TGTGCCAGTAGTATTCGGGACAGGACCATAGCTAACTATGGCTACACCTTC. Its translation is CASSIRDRTIANYGYTF. The whole variable domain, remainder taken from reference TRBV19 and TRBJ1-2, is DGGITQSPKYLFRKEGQNVTLSCEQNLNHDAMYWYRQDPGQGLRLIYYSQIVNDFQKGDIAEGYSVSREKKESFPLTVTSAQKNPTAFYLCASSIRDRTIANYGYTFGSGTRLTVV.

In the case of this clone: The same CDR3 can be traced to other DNA sequences in this sample. The V gene is TRBV5-1, the J gene TRBJ2-7, with a tentative D call TRBD1 (6 bases). The CDR3 is 13 residues long. CDR1 is SGHRS, CDR2 YFSETQ, per germline. V dropped 4 bases and J dropped 5 bases, with 13 bases sitting between them. The CDR3 is CASSLNRAHEQYF. The CDR3 DNA follows: TGCGCCAGCAGCCTGAACAGGGCCCACGAGCAGTACTTC.

The rearrangement joins TRBV30 to TRBJ2-1, with D hard to call. CDR3 length equals 13 residues. V lost 3 bases to trimming and J lost 9 bases, with 15 bases between them. Germline V gene lookup returns CDR1 GTSNPN and CDR2 SVGIG (reference sequence). The CDR3 spells CAWSLITGSEQFF. The CDR3 DNA is TGTGCCTGGAGCCTAATAACGGGTAGTGAGCAGTTCTTC.

The chain couples TRBV11-2 to TRBJ2-1; D is unclear. The germline V and J ends were trimmed by 1 base and 10 bases, with 14 bases remaining between them. CDR1 and CDR2 from the germline V gene are SGHAT and FQNNGV. CDR3 length: 14 amino acids. The CDR3 here is CASSLVVNRWEQFF. As DNA, the CDR3 is TGTGCCAGCAGCTTAGTGGTCAACCGTTGGGAGCAGTTCTTC. Together with reference TRBV11-2 and TRBJ2-1, the CDR3 gives the full variable domain: EAGVAQSPRYKIIEKRQSVAFWCNPISGHATLYWYQQILGQGPKLLIQFQNNGVVDDSQLPKDRFSAERLKGVDSTLKIQPAKLEDSAVYLCASSLVVNRWEQFFGPGTRLTVL.

This clone was seen more than once but under ten times. The V call is TRBV2, the J call TRBJ1-4; D might be TRBD1 (5 bases). Germline CDR1 SNHLY, CDR2 FYNNEI. The CDR3 has 14 amino acids. Between the trimmed V and J ends, which lost 3 bases and 8 bases, there was a span of 13 bases. The CDR3 bases are TGTGCCAGCAGTGACTTGGGGGGTGACGAAAAACTGTTTTTT. Protein product: CASSDLGGDEKLFF.

The rearrangement uses TRBV6-1 and TRBJ2-5; 9 positions agree with TRBD2. Trimming cost V 4 bases and J 2 bases; bases outside gene matches: 2. The CDR3 extends over 14 amino acids. Germline V gene data show CDR1 as MNHNS and CDR2 as SASEGT. The CDR3 DNA sequence: TGTGCCAGCAGTGGACTAGCGGCACAAGAGACCCAGTACTTC. Protein sequence: CASSGLAAQETQYF.

This sequence joins TRBV6-5 and TRBJ2-1; D is possibly TRBD2 (6 bases). Deletions cut 2 bases from V and 9 bases from J, with 20 bases between. The germline V gene has CDR1 MNHEY and CDR2 SVGAGI. CDR3 length: 16 amino acids. The CDR3 spells CASSYGGTRRFVEQFF. In DNA form, the CDR3 reads TGTGCCAGCAGTTACGGGGGGACGAGGCGATTTGTTGAGCAGTTCTTC.

The chain has TRBV27 and TRBJ2-3; tentatively, D is TRBD1 (6 bases). Germline values: CDR1 MNHEY, CDR2 SMNVEV (reference sequence). V lost 6 bases and J lost 5, with 18 bases in between. The CDR3 totals 15 residues. Here the CDR3 reads CASSPLGQGQDTQYF. In DNA form, the CDR3 reads TGTGCCAGCAGCCCCCTCGGGCAGGGGCAAGATACGCAGTATTTT.

The genes are TRBV7-6 and TRBJ2-1, with D maybe TRBD2 (5 bases). This CDR3 region has 15 residues. Trimming pared 0 bases from V and 8 bases from J, leaving 14 bases between. CDR1 is SGHVS, CDR2 FNYEAQ, per germline. The CDR3 DNA sequence: TGTGCCAGCAGCTTAGCCATACTAGAGAGAGATGAGCAGTTCTTC. Encoded protein: CASSLAILERDEQFF.

This clone occurred a few times. V gene TRBV5-4 combines with J gene TRBJ2-1; D remains ambiguous. The germline CDR1 and CDR2 sequences are SGHNT and YYREEE (reference sequence). V was pared by 2 bases and J by 10 bases, with 10 bases between. This CDR3 spans 12 amino acids. CDR3 bases: TGTGCCAGCAGCTTCCCGAGCGCAGAGCAGTTCTTC. Translated, it gives CASSFPSAEQFF.